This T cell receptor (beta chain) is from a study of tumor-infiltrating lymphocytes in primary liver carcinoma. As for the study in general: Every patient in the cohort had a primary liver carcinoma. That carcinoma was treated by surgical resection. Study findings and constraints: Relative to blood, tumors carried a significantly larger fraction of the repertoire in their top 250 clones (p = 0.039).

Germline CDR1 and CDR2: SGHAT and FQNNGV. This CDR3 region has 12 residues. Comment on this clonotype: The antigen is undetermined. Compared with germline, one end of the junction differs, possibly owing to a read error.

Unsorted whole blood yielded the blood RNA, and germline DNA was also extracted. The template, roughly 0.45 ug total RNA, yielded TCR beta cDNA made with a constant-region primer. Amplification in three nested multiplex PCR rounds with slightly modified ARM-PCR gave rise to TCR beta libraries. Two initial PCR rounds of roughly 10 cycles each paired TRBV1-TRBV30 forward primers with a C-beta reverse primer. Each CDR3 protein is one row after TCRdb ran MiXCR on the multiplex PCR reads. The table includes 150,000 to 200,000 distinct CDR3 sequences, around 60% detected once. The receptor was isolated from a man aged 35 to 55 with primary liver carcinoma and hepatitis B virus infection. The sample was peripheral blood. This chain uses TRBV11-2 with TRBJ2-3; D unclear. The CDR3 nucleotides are TGTGCCAGCAGGCCGTCCACAGATATGCAGTATTTT. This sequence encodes CASRPSTDMQYF.